This T cell receptor beta chain was captured by sequencing in a study of cytomegalovirus exposure and HLA in healthy donors. The PCR made use of 60 Vbeta and 13 Jbeta primers. The repertoire was sequenced with immunoSEQ multiplex PCR; TCRdb's copy has only in-frame clones and lacks some. The table has about 97,000 clones, roughly 73% seen once. The CDR3 is made up of 15 amino acids. Trimming took 4 bases from V and 3 from J, leaving 12 bases between them. The germline CDR1 and CDR2 sequences are SEHNR and FQNEAQ (reference sequence). The clonotype originates from a man aged 35 to 55 in good health and CMV-seronegative. Sequenced: PBMCs. The J gene is TRBJ2-2, the V gene TRBV7-9; the D gene is possibly TRBD1 (6 bases). Here the CDR3 DNA reads TGTGCCAGCAGCTCCGACAGGTTATACACCGGGGAGCTGTTTTTT. It translates to CASSSDRLYTGELFF.